A single sample is the source of the 5 T cell receptor beta chains below, sequenced in a study of regulatory T cells in long-lasting Graves disease. Sample time point: newly diagnosed GD, antithyroid drugs for less than 3 months. From PBMCs, RNA was extracted and then used to make the TCR library. Through Arm-PCR of CDR3 regions and iRepertoire HTBI primers, TCR beta libraries were built. MiXCR, applied by TCRdb to the multiplex PCR reads, yields one record per CDR3 protein. The repertoire holds 540,000 or so distinct CDR3 sequences, approximately 13% seen once, with about 10% in the top ten. Another study also made use of these data, one on T cells in Graves' hyperthyroidism and ophthalmopathy.

Sequenced material: peripheral blood mononuclear cells (PBMCs), taken at new diagnosis, from a patient treated with antithyroid drugs. The origin of the receptors is a man aged 30 to 39 with Graves disease.

The chain carries TRBV19 and TRBJ1-1; perhaps TRBD1 as D (5 bases). Trimming left V 6 bases short and J 3 bases short, with 20 bases between. This CDR3 has 16 amino acids. Germline CDR1 reads LNHDA; CDR2 reads SQIVND (reference sequence). CDR3 sequence: CASRVRAGTDDTEAFF. CDR3 nucleotide sequence: TGTGCCAGTAGAGTCCGAGCCGGGACTGATGACACTGAAGCTTTCTTT.

This clonotype occurred a few times. This chain links TRBV30 with TRBJ1-1, with TRBD1 matching 8 bases. CDR1 GTSNPN and CDR2 SVGIG come from the germline V gene (reference sequence). Trimming cost V 3 bases and J 5 bases; bases outside gene matches: 14. This CDR3 comprises 16 residues. The CDR3 reads CAWRGRRGLGRTEAFF. In DNA, the CDR3 is TGTGCCTGGAGGGGTCGCAGGGGGCTGGGTCGTACTGAAGCTTTCTTT.

Many counts were recorded for this clonotype. The CDR3 loop reads CAISVDSTDTQYF. DNA for the CDR3: TGTGCCATCAGTGTGGACAGCACAGATACGCAGTATTTT. The chain combines TRBV10-3 with TRBJ2-3; D not resolved. CDR1 and CDR2 from the germline V gene are ENHRY and SYGVKD. There are 13 residues in the CDR3. Trimming took off 4 bases at V and 0 bases at J, with 5 bases between the two ends.

This clonotype was seen repeatedly, ten times or more. CDR3 region: CAARGQGKETQYF. The CDR3 coding sequence is TGTGCCGCCAGGGGACAGGGGAAAGAGACCCAGTACTTC. The chain joins TRBV10-3 to TRBJ2-5, with 10 bases lining up with TRBD1. Germline V gene data show CDR1 as ENHRY and CDR2 as SYGVKD. V dropped 11 bases and J dropped 3; count of bases not matched to a gene: 6. CDR3 length: 13 amino acids.

This clonotype has more than one count but fewer than ten. This chain joins TRBV20-1 and TRBJ2-4; D perhaps matches TRBD1 (5 bases). V was cut by 3 bases and J by 16 bases, with 16 bases left in between. This CDR3 comprises 11 residues. The germline V gene encodes CDR1 DFQATT and CDR2 SNEGSKA (reference sequence). CDR3 nucleotide sequence: TGCAGTGCTAGTGAGGCCGCGACAGTCTACTTC. It is translated as CSASEAATVYF.